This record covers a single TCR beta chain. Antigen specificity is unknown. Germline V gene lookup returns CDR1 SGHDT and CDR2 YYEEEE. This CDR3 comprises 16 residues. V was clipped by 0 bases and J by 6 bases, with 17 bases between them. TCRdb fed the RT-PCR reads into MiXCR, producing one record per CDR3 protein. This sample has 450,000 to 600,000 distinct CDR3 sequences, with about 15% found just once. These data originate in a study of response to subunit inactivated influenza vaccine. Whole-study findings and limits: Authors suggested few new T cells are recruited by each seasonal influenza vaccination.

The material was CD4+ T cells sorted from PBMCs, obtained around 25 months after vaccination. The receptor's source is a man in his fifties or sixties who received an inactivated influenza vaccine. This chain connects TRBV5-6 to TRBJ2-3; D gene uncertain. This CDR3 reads CASSLVSRVGWDTQYF. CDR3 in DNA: TGTGCCAGCAGCTTGGTTAGTAGGGTCGGCTGGGATACGCAGTATTTT. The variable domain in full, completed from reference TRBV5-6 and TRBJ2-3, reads DAGVTQSPTHLIKTRGQQVTLRCSPKSGHDTVSWYQQALGQGPQFIFQYYEEEERQRGNFPDRFSGHQFPNYSSELNVNALLLGDSALYLCASSLVSRVGWDTQYFGPGTRLTVL.